One sample yielded the 13 T cell receptor beta chains listed below, sequenced in a study of blood T cells in healthy people across ages. The use of a sample-barcoded 5' primer and a J-beta primer mix characterized a second PCR of about 7 to 12 cycles. TCRdb reanalysed the 5' RACE reads using MiXCR and keeps one entry per CDR3 protein. The sample includes almost 1 million distinct CDR3 sequences, roughly 51% seen only once; the top ten take about 22%. Material for sequencing was blood. The receptors stem from a woman aged 60 to 75 in good health.

The chain employs TRBV4-2 and TRBJ2-4; TRBD1 is a possible D gene (6 bases). The CDR3 has 15 amino acids. The germline CDR1 and CDR2 sequences are LGHNA and YNFKEQ. Trimming stripped 6 bases from V and 8 bases from J, with 20 bases between. CDR3: CASSPGHPIGDIQYF. The CDR3 bases are TGTGCCAGCAGTCCGGGACACCCGATCGGGGACATTCAGTACTTC.

The chain links TRBV6-5 to TRBJ1-2; 7 bases are shared with TRBD1. V was clipped by 2 bases and J by 0 bases; unmatched bases: 9. The germline CDR1 and CDR2 sequences are MNHEY and SVGAGI. The CDR3 is 17 residues long. In nucleotides, the CDR3 is TGTGCCAGCAGTTACGCTTCCCCGGGACAGCCTAACTATGGCTACACCTTC. As protein: CASSYASPGQPNYGYTF.

This clonotype was recorded only once. It may be a read error: a sequence one base away is much more abundant. The chain recombines TRBV28 with TRBJ2-7; D may be TRBD2 (5 bases). V gave up 0 bases and J gave up 2 bases, with 8 bases separating them. This CDR3 has 14 amino acids. CDR1 is MDHEN, CDR2 SYDVKM, per germline. The CDR3 DNA follows: TGTGCCAGCAGTTTATGGGGGAGCGCCTACGAGCAGTACTTC. Translation gives CASSLWGSAYEQYF.

CDR3 in amino acids: CASSERGRSFYEQYF. The DNA for the CDR3 is TGTGCCAGCAGTGAACGCGGGAGGTCGTTCTACGAGCAGTACTTC. The rearrangement links TRBV2 to TRBJ2-5; 8 bases are a match to TRBD2. The DNA end is more similar to TRBJ2-7, so the J call may be wrong. Per the germline V gene, CDR1 is SNHLY and CDR2 is FYNNEI. The CDR3 is 15 amino acids.

The chain is built from TRBV5-1 and TRBJ2-1; 14 bases align to TRBD2. The CDR3 loop spans 16 amino acids. Germline CDR1 reads SGHRS; CDR2 reads YFSETQ. The ends lost 4 bases at V and 9 bases at J; junction bases unmatched: 9. Written as DNA, the CDR3 is TGCGCCAGCAGCGGGGCCGGGACTAGCGGGAGACGTGAGCAGTTCTTC. Translating gives CASSGAGTSGRREQFF.

The rearrangement links TRBV20-1 to TRBJ2-1; D could derive from TRBD1 or TRBD2 (5 bases each). The CDR3 totals 14 residues. Trimming removed 6 bases from V and 5 bases from J, with 17 bases in between. CDR1 is DFQATT, CDR2 SNEGSKA, per germline (reference sequence). CDR3 amino acids: CSANPGRVNNEQFF. In nucleotides, the CDR3 is TGCAGTGCCAATCCGGGACGAGTTAACAATGAGCAGTTCTTC.

The genes are TRBV6-1 and TRBJ1-4; TRBD1 is a possible D gene (5 bases). This CDR3 has 16 residues. Trimming stripped 6 bases from V and 0 bases from J, with 14 bases between. Per the germline V gene, CDR1 is MNHNS and CDR2 is SASEGT. The CDR3 coding sequence is TGTGCCAGCAGCGTCGGGGGAGGGGCAACTAATGAAAAACTGTTTTTT. Its translation: CASSVGGGATNEKLFF.

This clonotype was observed a handful of times. V usage is TRBV5-6 and J usage is TRBJ2-6, with D maybe TRBD1 (5 bases). Germline V lookup: CDR1 SGHDT, CDR2 YYEEEE. The CDR3 consists of 16 residues. The V and J ends lost 4 bases and 0 bases respectively, with 11 bases between them. CDR3 residues: CASSTIQGSGANVLTF. DNA for the CDR3: TGTGCCAGCAGCACGATCCAGGGCTCTGGGGCCAACGTCCTGACTTTC.

The rearrangement uses TRBV12-3 or TRBV12-4 and TRBJ1-1, with 11 nucleotides matching TRBD1. Trimming at V came to 9 bases and at J to 2 bases, leaving 11 bases not matched to a gene. The CDR3 has 16 residues. CDR3 amino acids: CASSLRTGGTNTEAFF. The CDR3 DNA is TGTGCCAGTAGTCTGAGGACAGGGGGCACCAACACTGAAGCTTTCTTT.

The V call is TRBV7-2, the J call TRBJ2-7; TRBD1 agrees at 8 bases. The CDR3 totals 15 residues. Per the germline V gene, CDR1 is SGHTA and CDR2 is FQGNSA. The J segment lost 7 bases and the V segment lost 2 bases, leaving 10 bases of the junction unmatched. The CDR3 protein is CASSLHGQGSGEQYF. CDR3 in DNA: TGTGCCAGCAGCTTACACGGACAGGGCTCAGGGGAGCAGTACTTC. Drawing the rest from reference TRBV7-2 and TRBJ2-7, the complete variable domain is GAGVSQSPSNKVTEKGKDVELRCDPISGHTALYWYRQSLGQGLEFLIYFQGNSAPDKSGLPSDRFSAERTGGSVSTLTIQRTQQEDSAVYLCASSLHGQGSGEQYFGPGTRLTVT.

This clonotype has just a few counts. The CDR3 sequence is CASSQGPADTQYF. The CDR3 coding sequence is TGCGCCAGCAGCCAAGGCCCCGCGGATACGCAGTATTTT. The chain employs TRBV4-1 and TRBJ2-3; no firm D call. V gave up 1 base and J gave up 6 bases, with 8 bases separating them. CDR3 length: 13 amino acids. CDR1 is MGHRA, CDR2 YSYEKL, per germline.

This chain connects TRBV6-1 to TRBJ2-4; D is uncertain. The J call may not be correct, given that the DNA end is closer to TRBJ2-7. Germline V gene lookup returns CDR1 MNHNS and CDR2 SASEGT. This CDR3 contains 13 residues. The CDR3 is CASSEAPDGEQYF. The CDR3 DNA reads as TGTGCCAGCAGTGAAGCGCCGGACGGCGAGCAGTACTTC.

The rearrangement joins TRBV10-3 to TRBJ2-3, with 7 positions matching TRBD1. Germline V CDR1 and CDR2: ENHRY, SYGVKD. The V gene end was trimmed by 4 bases and the J gene end by 1 base; junction bases not matched to a gene: 5. The CDR3 sequence is 15 residues long. The CDR3, as DNA: TGTGCCATCAGTGTCTTCGGGACAGGCACAGATACGCAGTATTTT. Encoded protein: CAISVFGTGTDTQYF.